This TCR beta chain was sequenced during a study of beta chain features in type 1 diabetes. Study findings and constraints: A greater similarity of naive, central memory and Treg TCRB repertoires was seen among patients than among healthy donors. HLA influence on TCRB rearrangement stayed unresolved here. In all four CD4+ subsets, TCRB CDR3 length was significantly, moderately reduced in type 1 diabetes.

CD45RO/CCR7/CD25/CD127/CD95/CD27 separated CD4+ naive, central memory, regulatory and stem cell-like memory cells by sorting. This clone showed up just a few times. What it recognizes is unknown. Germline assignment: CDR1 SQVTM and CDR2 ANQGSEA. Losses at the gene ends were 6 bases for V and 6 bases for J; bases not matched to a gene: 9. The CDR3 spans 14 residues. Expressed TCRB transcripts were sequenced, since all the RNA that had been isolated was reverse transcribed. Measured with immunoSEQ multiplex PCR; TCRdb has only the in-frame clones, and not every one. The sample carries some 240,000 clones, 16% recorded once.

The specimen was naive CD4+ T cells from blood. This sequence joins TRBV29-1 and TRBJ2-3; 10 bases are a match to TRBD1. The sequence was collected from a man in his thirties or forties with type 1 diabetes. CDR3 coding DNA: TGCAGCGTAAGCAGGGACAGGGGTACCGATACGCAGTATTTT. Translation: CSVSRDRGTDTQYF.